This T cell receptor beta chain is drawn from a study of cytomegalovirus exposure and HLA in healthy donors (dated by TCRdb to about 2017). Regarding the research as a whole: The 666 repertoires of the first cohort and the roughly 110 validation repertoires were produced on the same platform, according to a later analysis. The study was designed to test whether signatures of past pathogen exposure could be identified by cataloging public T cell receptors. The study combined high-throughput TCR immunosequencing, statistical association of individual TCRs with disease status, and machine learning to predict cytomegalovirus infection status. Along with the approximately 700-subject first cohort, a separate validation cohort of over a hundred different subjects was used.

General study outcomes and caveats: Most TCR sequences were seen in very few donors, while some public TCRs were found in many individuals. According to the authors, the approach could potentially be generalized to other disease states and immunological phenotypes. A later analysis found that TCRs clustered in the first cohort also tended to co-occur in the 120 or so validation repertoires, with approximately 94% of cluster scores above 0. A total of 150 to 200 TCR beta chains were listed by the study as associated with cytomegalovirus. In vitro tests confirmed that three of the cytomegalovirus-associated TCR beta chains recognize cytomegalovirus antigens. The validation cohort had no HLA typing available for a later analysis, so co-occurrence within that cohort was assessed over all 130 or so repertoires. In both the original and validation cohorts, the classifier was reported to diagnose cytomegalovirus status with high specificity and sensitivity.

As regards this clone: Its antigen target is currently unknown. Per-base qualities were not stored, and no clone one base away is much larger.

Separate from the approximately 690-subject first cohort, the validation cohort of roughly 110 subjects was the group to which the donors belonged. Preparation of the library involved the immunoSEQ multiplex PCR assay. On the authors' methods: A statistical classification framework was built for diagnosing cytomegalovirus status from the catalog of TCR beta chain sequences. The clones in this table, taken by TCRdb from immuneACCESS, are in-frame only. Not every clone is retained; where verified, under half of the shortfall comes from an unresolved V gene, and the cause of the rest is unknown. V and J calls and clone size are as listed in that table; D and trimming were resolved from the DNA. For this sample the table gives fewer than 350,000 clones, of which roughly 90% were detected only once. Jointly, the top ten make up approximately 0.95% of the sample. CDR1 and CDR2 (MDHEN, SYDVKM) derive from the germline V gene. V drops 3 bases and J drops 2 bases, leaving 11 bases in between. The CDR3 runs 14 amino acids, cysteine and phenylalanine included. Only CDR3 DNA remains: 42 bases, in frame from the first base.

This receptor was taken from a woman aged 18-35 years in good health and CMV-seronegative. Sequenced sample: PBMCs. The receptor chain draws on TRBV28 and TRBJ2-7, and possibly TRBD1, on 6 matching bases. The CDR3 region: CASSFPQGAYEQYF. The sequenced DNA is TGTGCCAGCAGTTTCCCACAGGGAGCCTACGAGCAGTACTTC.